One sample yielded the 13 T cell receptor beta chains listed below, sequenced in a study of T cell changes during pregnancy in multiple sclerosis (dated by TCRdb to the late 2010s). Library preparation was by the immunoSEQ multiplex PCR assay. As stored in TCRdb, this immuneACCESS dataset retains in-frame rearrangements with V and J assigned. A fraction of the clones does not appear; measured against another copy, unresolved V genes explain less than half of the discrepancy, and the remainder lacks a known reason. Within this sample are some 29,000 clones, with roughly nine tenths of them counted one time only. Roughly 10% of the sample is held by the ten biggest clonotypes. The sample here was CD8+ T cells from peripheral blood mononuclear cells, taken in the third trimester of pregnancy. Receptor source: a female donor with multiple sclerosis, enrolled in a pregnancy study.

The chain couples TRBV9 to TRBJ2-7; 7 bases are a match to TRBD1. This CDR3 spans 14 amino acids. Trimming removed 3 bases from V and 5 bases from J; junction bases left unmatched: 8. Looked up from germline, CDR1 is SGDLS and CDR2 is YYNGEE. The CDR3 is CASSAQQGMDEQYF. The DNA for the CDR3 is TGTGCCAGCAGCGCCCAACAGGGGATGGACGAGCAGTACTTC.

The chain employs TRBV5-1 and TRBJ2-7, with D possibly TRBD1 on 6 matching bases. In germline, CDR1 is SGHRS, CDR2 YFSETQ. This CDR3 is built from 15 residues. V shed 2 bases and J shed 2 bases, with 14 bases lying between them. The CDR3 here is CASSLPGAKPYEQYF. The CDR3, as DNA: TGCGCCAGCAGCTTACCAGGGGCAAAACCCTACGAGCAGTACTTC.

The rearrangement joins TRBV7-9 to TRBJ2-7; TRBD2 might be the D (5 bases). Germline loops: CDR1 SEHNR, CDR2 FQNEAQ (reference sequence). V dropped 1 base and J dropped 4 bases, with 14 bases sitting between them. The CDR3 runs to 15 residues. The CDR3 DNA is TGTGCCAGCAGCTTAGGGACGGGATGGAGGTACGAGCAGTACTTC. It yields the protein CASSLGTGWRYEQYF.

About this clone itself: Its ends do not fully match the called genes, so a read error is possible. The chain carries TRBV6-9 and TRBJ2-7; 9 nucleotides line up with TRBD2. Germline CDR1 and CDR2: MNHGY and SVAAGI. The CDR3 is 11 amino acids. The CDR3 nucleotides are TGTGCCAGCCCCACCCGGGCTAGCGGGGACTTC. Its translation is CASPTRASGDF.

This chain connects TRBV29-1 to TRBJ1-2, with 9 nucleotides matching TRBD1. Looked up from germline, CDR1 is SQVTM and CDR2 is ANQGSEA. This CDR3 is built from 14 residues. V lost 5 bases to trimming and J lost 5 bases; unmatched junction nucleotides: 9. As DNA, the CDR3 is TGCAGCGTTAGTACAGGGGGCGCGTCGTATGGCTACACCTTC. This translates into CSVSTGGASYGYTF.

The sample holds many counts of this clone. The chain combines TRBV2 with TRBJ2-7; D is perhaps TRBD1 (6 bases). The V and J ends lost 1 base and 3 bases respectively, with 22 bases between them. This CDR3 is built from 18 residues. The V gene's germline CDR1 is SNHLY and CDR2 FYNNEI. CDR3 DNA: TGTGCCAGCAGTGAAGGCAGGGGAGATCACTTACTGGGCTACGAGCAGTACTTC. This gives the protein CASSEGRGDHLLGYEQYF.

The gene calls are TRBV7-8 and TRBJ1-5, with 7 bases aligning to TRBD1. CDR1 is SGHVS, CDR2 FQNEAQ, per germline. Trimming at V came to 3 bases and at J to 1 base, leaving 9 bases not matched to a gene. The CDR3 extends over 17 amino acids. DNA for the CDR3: TGTGCCAGCAGCTTTCTTCCCGGGACAGCCAGCAATCAGCCCCAGCATTTT. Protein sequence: CASSFLPGTASNQPQHF.

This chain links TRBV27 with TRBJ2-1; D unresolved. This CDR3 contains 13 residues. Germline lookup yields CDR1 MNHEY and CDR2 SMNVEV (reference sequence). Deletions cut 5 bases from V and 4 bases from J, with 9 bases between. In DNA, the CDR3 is TGTGCCAGCAGTCTAAACAGATACAATGAGCAGTTCTTC. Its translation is CASSLNRYNEQFF.

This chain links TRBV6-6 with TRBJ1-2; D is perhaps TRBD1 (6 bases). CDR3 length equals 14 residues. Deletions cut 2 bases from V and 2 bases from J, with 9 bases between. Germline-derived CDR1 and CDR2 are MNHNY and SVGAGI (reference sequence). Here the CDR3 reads CASSYPDRNYGYTF. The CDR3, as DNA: TGTGCCAGCAGTTACCCCGACAGGAACTATGGCTACACCTTC.

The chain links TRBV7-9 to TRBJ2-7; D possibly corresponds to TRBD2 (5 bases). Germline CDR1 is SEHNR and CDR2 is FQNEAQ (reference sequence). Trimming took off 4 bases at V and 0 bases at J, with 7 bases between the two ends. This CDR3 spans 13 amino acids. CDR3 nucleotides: TGTGCCAGCAGCTCGGGAAGCTCCTACGAGCAGTACTTC. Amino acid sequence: CASSSGSSYEQYF.

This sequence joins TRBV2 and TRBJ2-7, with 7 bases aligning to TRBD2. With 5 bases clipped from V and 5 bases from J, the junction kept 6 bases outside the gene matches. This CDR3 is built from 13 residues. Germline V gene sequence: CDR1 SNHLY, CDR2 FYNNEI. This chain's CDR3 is CASSRLASDEQYF. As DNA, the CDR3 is TGTGCCAGCAGTCGACTAGCATCAGACGAGCAGTACTTC.

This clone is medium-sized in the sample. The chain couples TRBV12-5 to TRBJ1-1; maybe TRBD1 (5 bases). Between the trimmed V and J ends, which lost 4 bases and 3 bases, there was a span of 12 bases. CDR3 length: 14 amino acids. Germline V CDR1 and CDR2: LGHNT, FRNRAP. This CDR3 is CASGYGGGDTEAFF. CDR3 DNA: TGTGCTAGTGGTTACGGGGGGGGAGACACTGAAGCTTTCTTT.

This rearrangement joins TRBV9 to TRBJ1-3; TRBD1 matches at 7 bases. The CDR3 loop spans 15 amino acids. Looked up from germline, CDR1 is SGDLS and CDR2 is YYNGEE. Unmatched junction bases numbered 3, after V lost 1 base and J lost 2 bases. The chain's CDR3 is CASSVTGVAGNTIYF. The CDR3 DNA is TGTGCCAGCAGCGTAACAGGGGTGGCTGGAAACACCATATATTTT.